This is a list of T cell receptor beta chains from one sample in a study of blood T cell repertoires in COVID-19. TCRdb's copy holds only in-frame clones and misses some; the assay was immunoSEQ multiplex PCR. This repertoire shows 45,000 to 60,000 clones, 80% to 85% found once; its top ten account for over 10%. Sequences were obtained from peripheral blood. These receptor sequences come from a woman older than 75 with acute or convalescent COVID-19. Each CDR3 is given with its conserved first and last residue. The D gene is left open where the match is weak. Not all rows give a size; the values are once, few, many and, for expanded clones, a class.

v_call	d_call	j_call	clone_size	cdr3_nt	cdr3_aa
TRBV11-3	TRBD1	TRBJ2-7	NA	TGTGCCAGCAGCTTAGGAGCCGGGACAGGGAACCCCTACGAGCAGTACTTC	CASSLGAGTGNPYEQYF
TRBV19	TRBD1	TRBJ1-2	NA	TGTGCCAGTAGTATCTCGGGGGCCGGACAGGCTAACTATGGCTACACCTTC	CASSISGAGQANYGYTF
TRBV29-1	NA	TRBJ1-3	NA	TGCAGCGTTGAGGTCAGCTCTGGAAACACCATATATTTT	CSVEVSSGNTIYF
TRBV14	TRBD2	TRBJ2-3	NA	TGTGCCAGCAGCCAAGTTAGCGGGGTTTTCACAGATACGCAGTATTTT	CASSQVSGVFTDTQYF
TRBV7-7	TRBD2	TRBJ2-5	NA	TGTGCCAGCAGCCGATTACCCCCAGCGGGGGGGCGTGGAACAGAGACCCAGTACTTC	CASSRLPPAGGRGTETQYF
TRBV5-1	TRBD1	TRBJ2-3	few	TGCGCCAGCAGCGCCGGGACAGGAGCTTTCACAGATACGCAGTATTTT	CASSAGTGAFTDTQYF
TRBV27	NA	TRBJ1-1	NA	TGTGCCAGCAGTTTATCGTTTGGACACAACACTGAAGCTTTCTTT	CASSLSFGHNTEAFF
TRBV6-5	TRBD1	TRBJ1-2	NA	TGTGCCAGCAGTTCGCAGCGGACAGGGCAAGGCTACACCTTC	CASSSQRTGQGYTF
TRBV3-1/TRBV3-2	NA	TRBJ1-6	few	TGTGCCAGCAGCCAAAGTGACAGCTCCAACTCACCCCTCCACTTT	CASSQSDSSNSPLHF
TRBV11-3	NA	TRBJ2-2	NA	TGTGCCAGCAGCCCCCAGCCGGGGTCCCCCCACACCGGGGAGCTGTTTTTT	CASSPQPGSPHTGELFF
TRBV6-5	NA	TRBJ1-4	NA	TGTGCCAGCAGACGGACAGCAACTAATGAAAAACTGTTTTTT	CASRRTATNEKLFF
TRBV11-2	TRBD2	TRBJ2-1	NA	TGTGCCAGCAGCCCCGTTGCGGGGGGGAACGATGAGCAGTTCTTC	CASSPVAGGNDEQFF
TRBV2	NA	TRBJ2-7	NA	TGTGCCAGCAGTGAATCTCCCTCGGGAGAGCAGTACTTC	CASSESPSGEQYF
TRBV2	TRBD1	TRBJ1-6	NA	TGTGCCAGCAATCGACAGGGGACGGATTCACCCCTCCACTTT	CASNRQGTDSPLHF
TRBV7-2	TRBD2	TRBJ2-7	NA	TGTGCCAGCAGCGTCAGACTAGCGGGGGGTGAAATCGAGCAGTACTTC	CASSVRLAGGEIEQYF
TRBV10-3	TRBD2	TRBJ2-5	NA	TGTGCCATCAGTGAGTCGATCGGGGGGGCCCAAGAGACCCAGTACTTC	CAISESIGGAQETQYF